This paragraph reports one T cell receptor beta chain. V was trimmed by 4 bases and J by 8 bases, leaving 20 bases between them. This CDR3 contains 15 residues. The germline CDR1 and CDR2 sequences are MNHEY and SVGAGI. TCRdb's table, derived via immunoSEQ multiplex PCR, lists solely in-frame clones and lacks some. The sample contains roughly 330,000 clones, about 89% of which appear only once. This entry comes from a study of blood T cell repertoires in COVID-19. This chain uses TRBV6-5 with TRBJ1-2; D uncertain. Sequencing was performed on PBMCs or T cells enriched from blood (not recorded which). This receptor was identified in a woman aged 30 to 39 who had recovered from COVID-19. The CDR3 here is CASSWEAGSGVGYTF. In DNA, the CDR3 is TGTGCCAGCAGTTGGGAGGCTGGGAGCGGGGTCGGCTACACCTTC.